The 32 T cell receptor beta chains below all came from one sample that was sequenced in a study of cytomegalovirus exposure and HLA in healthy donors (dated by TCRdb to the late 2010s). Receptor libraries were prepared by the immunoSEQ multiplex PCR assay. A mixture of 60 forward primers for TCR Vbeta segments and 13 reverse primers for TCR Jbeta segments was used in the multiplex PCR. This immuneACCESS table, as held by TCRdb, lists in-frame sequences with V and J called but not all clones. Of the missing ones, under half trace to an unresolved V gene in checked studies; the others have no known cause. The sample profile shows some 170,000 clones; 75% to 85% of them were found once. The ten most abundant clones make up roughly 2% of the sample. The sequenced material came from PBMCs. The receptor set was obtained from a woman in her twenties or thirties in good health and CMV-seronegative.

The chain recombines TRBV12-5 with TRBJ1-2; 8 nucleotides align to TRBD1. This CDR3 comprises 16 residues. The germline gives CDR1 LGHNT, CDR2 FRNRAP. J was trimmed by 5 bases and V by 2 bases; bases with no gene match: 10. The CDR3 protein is CASGLYHRGIRYGYTF. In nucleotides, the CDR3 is TGTGCTAGTGGTTTGTACCACAGGGGGATTCGGTATGGCTACACCTTC.

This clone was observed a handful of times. The CDR3 sequence is CASSQDLLGLNIQYF. In DNA form, the CDR3 reads TGCGCCAGCAGCCAAGATTTACTAGGACTAAACATTCAGTACTTC. The rearrangement uses TRBV4-3 and TRBJ2-4; a weak D match, TRBD2 (5 bases). The V and J ends lost 0 bases and 6 bases respectively, with 12 bases between them. This CDR3 has 15 residues. Germline CDR1 LGHNA, CDR2 YSLEER.

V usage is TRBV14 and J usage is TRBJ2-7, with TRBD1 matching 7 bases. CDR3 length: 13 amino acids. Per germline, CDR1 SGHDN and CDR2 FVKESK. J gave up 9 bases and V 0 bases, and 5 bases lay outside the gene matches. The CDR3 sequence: CASSQETGTRQYF. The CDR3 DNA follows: TGTGCCAGCAGCCAAGAGACAGGGACACGGCAGTACTTC.

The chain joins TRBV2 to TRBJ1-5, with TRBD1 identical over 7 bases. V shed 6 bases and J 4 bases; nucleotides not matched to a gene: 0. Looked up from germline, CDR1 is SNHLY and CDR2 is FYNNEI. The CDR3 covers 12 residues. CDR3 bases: TGTGCCAGCAGGACAGGGAATCAGCCCCAGCATTTT. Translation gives CASRTGNQPQHF.

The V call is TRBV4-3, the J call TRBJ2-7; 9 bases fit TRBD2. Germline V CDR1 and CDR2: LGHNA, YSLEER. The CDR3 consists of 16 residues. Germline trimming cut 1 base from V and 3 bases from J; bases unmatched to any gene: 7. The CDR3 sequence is CASSQVPSGNYYEQYF. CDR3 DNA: TGCGCCAGCAGCCAAGTTCCTAGCGGGAATTACTACGAGCAGTACTTC.

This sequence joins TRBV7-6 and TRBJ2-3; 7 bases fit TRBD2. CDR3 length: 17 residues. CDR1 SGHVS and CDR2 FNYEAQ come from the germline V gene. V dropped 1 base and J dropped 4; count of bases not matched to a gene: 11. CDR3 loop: CASSLVSGAGLADTQYF. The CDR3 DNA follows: TGTGCCAGCAGCTTAGTTTCAGGAGCGGGGCTCGCAGATACGCAGTATTTT.

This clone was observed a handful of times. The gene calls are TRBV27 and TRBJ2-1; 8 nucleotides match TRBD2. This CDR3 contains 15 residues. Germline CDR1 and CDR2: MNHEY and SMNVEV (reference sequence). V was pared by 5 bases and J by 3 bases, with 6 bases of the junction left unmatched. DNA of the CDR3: TGTGCCAGCAGTGGCTCCGGGACTAGCTACAATGAGCAGTTCTTC. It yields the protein CASSGSGTSYNEQFF.

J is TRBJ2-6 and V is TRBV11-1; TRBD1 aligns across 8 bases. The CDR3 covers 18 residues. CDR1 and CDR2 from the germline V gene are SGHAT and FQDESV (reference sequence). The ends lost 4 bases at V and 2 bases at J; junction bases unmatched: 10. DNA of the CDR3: TGTGCCAGCAGCTGGGACAGGACGATTTCTCCTGGGGCCAACGTCCTGACTTTC. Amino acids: CASSWDRTISPGANVLTF.

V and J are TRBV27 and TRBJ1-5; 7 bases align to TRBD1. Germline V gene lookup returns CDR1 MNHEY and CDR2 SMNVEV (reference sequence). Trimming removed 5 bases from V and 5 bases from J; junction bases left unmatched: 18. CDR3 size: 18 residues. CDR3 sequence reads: CASSPPWDSPVQDQPQHF. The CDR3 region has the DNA TGTGCCAGCAGTCCACCTTGGGACAGTCCCGTCCAAGATCAGCCCCAGCATTTT.

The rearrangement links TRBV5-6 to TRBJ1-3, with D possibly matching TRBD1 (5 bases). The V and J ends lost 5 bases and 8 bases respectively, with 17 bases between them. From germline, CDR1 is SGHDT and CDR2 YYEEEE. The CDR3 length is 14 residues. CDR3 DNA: TGTGCCAGCAGTCTTCTACAGGTGGAATACACCATATATTTT. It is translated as CASSLLQVEYTIYF.

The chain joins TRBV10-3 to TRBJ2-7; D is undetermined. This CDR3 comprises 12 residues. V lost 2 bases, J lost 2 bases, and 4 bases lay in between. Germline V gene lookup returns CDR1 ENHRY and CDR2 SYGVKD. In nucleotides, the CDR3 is TGTGCCATCAGTGAGGACACCTACGAGCAGTACTTC. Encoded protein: CAISEDTYEQYF.

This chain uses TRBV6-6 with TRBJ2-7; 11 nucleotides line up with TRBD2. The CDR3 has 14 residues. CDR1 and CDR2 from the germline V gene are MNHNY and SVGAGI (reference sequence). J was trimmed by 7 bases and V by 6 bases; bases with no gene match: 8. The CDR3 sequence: CASSIGTSGPEQYF. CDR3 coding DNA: TGTGCCAGCAGCATCGGGACTAGCGGCCCGGAGCAGTACTTC.

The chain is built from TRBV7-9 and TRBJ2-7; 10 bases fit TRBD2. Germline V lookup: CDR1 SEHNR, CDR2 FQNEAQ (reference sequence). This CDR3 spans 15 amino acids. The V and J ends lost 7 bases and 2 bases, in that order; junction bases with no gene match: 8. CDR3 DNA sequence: TGTGCCAGCACCGTGGGGACTAGCGCAGCCTACGAGCAGTACTTC. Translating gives CASTVGTSAAYEQYF.

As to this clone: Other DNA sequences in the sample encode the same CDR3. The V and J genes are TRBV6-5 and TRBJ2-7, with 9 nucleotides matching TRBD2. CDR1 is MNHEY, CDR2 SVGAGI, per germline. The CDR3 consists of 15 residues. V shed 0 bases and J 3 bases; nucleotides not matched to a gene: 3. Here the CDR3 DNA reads TGTGCCAGCAGTTACTCGCTAGCGGGAAGCTACGAGCAGTACTTC. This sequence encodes CASSYSLAGSYEQYF.

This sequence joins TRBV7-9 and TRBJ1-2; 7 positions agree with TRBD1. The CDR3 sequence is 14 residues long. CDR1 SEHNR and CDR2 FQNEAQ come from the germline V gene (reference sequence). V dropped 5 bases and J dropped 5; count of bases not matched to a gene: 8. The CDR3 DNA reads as TGTGCCAGCAGCCCAGCGACAGGGTCTTATGGCTACACCTTC. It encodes CASSPATGSYGYTF.

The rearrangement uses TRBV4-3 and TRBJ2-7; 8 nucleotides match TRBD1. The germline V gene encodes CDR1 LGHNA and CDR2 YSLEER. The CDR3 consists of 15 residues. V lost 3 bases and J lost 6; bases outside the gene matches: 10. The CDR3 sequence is CASSQERDRISEQYF. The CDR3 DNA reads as TGCGCCAGCAGCCAGGAACGGGACAGGATCTCCGAGCAGTACTTC.

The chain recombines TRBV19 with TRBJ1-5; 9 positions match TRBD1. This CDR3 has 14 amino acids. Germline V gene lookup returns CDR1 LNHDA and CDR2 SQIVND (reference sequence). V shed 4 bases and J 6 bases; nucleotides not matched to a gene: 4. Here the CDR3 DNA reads TGTGCCAGTAGTAGGGGACAGGGAGTTCAGCCCCAGCATTTT. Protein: CASSRGQGVQPQHF.

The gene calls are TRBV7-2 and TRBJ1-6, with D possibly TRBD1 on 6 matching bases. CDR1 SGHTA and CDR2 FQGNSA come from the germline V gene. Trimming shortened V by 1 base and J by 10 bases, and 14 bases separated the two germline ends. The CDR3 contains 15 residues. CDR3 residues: CASSLVSGDDSPLHF. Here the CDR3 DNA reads TGTGCCAGCAGCTTAGTGTCAGGGGACGACTCACCCCTCCACTTT.

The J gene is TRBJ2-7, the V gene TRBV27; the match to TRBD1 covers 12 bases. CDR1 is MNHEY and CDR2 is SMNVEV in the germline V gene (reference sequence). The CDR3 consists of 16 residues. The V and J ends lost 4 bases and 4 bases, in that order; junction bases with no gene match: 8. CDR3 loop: CASSSSSGQGAYEQYF. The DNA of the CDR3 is TGTGCCAGCAGTTCATCCTCGGGACAGGGGGCATACGAGCAGTACTTC.

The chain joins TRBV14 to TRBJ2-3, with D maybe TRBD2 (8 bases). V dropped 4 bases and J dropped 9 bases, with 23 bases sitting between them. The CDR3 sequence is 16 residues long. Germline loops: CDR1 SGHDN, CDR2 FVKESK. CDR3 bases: TGTGCCAGCAGCCGGGATAGCGGGACAGCACCAATAACGCAGTATTTT. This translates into CASSRDSGTAPITQYF.

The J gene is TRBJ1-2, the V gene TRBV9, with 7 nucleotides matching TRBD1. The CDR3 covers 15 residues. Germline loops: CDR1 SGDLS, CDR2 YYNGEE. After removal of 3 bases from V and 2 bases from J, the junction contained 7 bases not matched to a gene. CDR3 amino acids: CASSGADRHNYGYTF. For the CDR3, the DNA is TGTGCCAGCAGCGGGGCGGACAGGCACAACTATGGCTACACCTTC.

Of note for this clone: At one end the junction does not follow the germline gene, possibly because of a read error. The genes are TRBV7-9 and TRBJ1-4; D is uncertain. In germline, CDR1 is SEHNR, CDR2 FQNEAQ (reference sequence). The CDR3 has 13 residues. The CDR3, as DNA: TGTTCCAGCACCGTCGGGACTAATGAAAAACTGTTTTTT. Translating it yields CSSTVGTNEKLFF.

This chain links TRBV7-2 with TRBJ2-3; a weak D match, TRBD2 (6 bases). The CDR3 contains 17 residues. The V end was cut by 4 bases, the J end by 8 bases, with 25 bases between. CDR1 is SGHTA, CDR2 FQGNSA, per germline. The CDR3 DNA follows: TGTGCCAGCAGCTCCTCCCGGGACTCAGGGCCCTTGGGTACGCAGTATTTT. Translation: CASSSSRDSGPLGTQYF.

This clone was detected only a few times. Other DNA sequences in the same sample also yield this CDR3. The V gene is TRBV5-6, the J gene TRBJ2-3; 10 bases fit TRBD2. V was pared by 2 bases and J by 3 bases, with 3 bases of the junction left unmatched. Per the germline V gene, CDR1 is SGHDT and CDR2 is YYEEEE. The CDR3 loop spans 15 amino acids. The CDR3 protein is CASSLVAGGTDTQYF. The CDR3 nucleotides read TGTGCCAGCAGCTTAGTAGCGGGGGGAACAGATACGCAGTATTTT.

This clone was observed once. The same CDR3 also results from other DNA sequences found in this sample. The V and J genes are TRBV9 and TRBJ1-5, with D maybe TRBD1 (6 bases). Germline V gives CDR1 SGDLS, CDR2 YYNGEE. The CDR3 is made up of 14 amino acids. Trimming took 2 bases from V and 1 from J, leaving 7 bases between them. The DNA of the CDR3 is TGTGCCAGCAGCGTTGGGGGCAGCAATCAGCCCCAGCATTTT. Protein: CASSVGGSNQPQHF.

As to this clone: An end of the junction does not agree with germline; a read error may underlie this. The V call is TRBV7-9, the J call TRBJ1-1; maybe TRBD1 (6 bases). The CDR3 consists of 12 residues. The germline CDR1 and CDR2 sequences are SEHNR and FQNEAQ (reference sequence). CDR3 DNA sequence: TGTGCCAGCAGCGAATGGGACACCGAAGCTTTCTTT. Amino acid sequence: CASSEWDTEAFF. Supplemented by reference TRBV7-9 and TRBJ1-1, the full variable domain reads DTGVSQNPRHKITKRGQNVTFRCDPISEHNRLYWYRQTLGQGPEFLTYFQNEAQLEKSRLLSDRFSAERPKGSFSTLEIQRTEQGDSAMYLCASSEWDTEAFFGQGTRLTVV.

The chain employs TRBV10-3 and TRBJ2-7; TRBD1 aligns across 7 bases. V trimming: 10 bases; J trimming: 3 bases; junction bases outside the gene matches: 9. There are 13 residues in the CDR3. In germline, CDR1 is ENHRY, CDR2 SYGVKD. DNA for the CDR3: TGTGCCAGCGCGACAGGGTTTGACTACGAGCAGTACTTC. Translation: CASATGFDYEQYF.

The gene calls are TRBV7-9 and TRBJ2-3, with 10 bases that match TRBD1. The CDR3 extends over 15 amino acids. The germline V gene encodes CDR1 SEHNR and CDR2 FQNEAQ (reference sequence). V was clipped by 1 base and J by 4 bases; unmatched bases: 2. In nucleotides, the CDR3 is TGTGCCAGCAGCTTAGGGGACAGGGGATCAGATACGCAGTATTTT. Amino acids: CASSLGDRGSDTQYF.

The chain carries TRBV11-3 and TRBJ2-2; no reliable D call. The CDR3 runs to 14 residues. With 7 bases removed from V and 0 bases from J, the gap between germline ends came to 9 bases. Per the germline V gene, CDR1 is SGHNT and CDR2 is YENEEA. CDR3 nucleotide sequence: TGTGCCAGCATGCGGAACACGAACACCGGGGAGCTGTTTTTT. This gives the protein CASMRNTNTGELFF.

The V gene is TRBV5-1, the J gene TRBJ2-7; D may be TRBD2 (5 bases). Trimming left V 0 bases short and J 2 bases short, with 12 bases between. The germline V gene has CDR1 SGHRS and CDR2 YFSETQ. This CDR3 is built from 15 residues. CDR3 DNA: TGCGCCAGCAGCTTGGTTCCGAGGGCCCCCTACGAGCAGTACTTC. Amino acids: CASSLVPRAPYEQYF.

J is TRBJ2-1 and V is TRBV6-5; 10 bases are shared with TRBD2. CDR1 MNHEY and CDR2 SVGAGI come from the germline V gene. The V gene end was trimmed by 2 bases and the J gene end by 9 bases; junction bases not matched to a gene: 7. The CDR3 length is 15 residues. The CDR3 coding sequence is TGTGCCAGCAGTTACGTGCTAGCGGGAGCCAGTGAGCAGTTCTTC. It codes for CASSYVLAGASEQFF.

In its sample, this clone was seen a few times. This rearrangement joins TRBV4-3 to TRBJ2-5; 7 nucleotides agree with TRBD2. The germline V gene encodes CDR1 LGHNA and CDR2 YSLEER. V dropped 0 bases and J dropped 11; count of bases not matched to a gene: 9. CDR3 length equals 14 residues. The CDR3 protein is CASSQEAGVAVQYF. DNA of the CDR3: TGCGCCAGCAGCCAAGAGGCGGGAGTAGCGGTGCAGTACTTC.